This T cell receptor (beta chain) is from a study of cytomegalovirus exposure and HLA in healthy donors. CDR1 is KGHSH, CDR2 LQKENI, per germline. This CDR3 region has 15 residues. After removal of 2 bases from V and 4 bases from J, the junction contained 6 bases not matched to a gene. The PCR was carried out with 60 Vbeta primers and 13 Jbeta primers. TCRdb's copy holds only in-frame clones and misses some; the assay was immunoSEQ multiplex PCR. The data show around 130,000 clones, with around 77% seen just once and approximately 1.7% held by the top ten. This clone was observed once. The sequenced sample was PBMCs. This sequence joins TRBV18 and TRBJ2-3; 7 bases are shared with TRBD1. This sequence originates from a woman aged 50 to 65 in good health and CMV-seronegative. CDR3 nucleotide sequence: TGTGCCAGCTCACCAATACAGGGGCTCGCAGATACGCAGTATTTT. Amino acid sequence: CASSPIQGLADTQYF.